Here is one T cell receptor (beta chain) with its context. Other DNA variants within this sample encode the same CDR3. These data come from a study of shared T cell receptors in the human thymus. Here immunoSEQ multiplex PCR was the method, and the copy in TCRdb shows in-frame clones only, minus some. The sample has some 640,000 clones; about 89% are singletons. CDR1 and CDR2 (germline): SGHAT, FQNNGV. With 5 bases removed from V and 9 bases from J, the gap between germline ends came to 14 bases. The CDR3 extends over 14 amino acids. These sequences were also reported in another study, on human thymus T cells. From that second work: Resections from corrective heart surgery provided thymus tissue. The authors found apparently biased V and J gene usage in thymic and blood repertoires. In unrelated individuals, thymic repertoires overlapped highly, according to related research.

The chain couples TRBV11-2 to TRBJ1-6, with D possibly being TRBD1 (5 bases). The receptor was derived from a boy in the first two years of life with a congenital heart defect. The sequencing input was thymocytes. CDR3 protein: CASSGRQGISPLHF. In nucleotides, the CDR3 is TGTGCCAGCAGCGGAAGGCAGGGTATTTCACCCCTCCACTTT.